The rows below give T cell receptor beta chains drawn from one sample of a study of blood T cell repertoires in COVID-19. Data came from immunoSEQ multiplex PCR; TCRdb stores just in-frame clones and leaves some out. The data show approximately 210,000 clones, around 83% seen once. Sequenced material: peripheral blood. Receptors originate from a man aged 45-60 years with active or convalescent COVID-19. Each CDR3 is given with its conserved first and last residue. D genes are given only for firm matches. Part of the rows lack a size; the others show once, few, many or a class for expanded clones.

CATSDFPLSNRQDNNTDTQYF | TGTGCCACCAGTGATTTCCCACTGTCTAACAGACAGGATAACAACACAGATACGCAGTATTTT | TRBJ2-3 | - | TRBV24-1 | -
CASSPDLQETQYF | TGTGCCAGCAGCCCGGACTTACAAGAGACCCAGTACTTC | TRBJ2-5 | - | TRBV11-2 | -
CASRRRGGIFLFRTSPLHF | TGTGCCAGCAGGAGGAGGGGAGGCATCTTCCTTTTTCGGACATCACCCCTCCACTTT | TRBJ1-6 | - | TRBV21-1 | -
CASSYSIQGLGYTF | TGTGCCAGCAGTTACTCGATTCAGGGTCTTGGCTACACCTTC | TRBJ1-2 | - | TRBV6-5 | -
CASSLDLTYEQYF | TGCGCCAGCAGCTTGGACTTAACCTACGAGCAGTACTTC | TRBJ2-7 | - | TRBV5-1 | -
CASTGTGDRNTEAFF | TGTGCCAGTACCGGGACGGGAGACCGCAACACTGAAGCTTTCTTT | TRBJ1-1 | - | TRBV10-3 | -
CASSEGGWVNTQYF | TGTGCCAGCAGTGAAGGAGGATGGGTGAATACGCAGTATTTT | TRBJ2-3 | - | TRBV6-1 | -
CASKPGQNNQPQHF | TGTGCCAGCAAACCCGGACAGAACAATCAGCCCCAGCATTTT | TRBJ1-5 | - | TRBV6-5 | -
CASSFKGQARNSPLHF | TGTGCCAGCAGTTTTAAGGGGCAAGCTCGCAATTCACCCCTCCACTTT | TRBJ1-6 | - | TRBV27 | -
CASSAGTGKNWGYTF | TGTGCCAGCAGTGCCGGGACAGGGAAGAACTGGGGCTACACCTTC | TRBJ1-2 | - | TRBV28 | TRBD1
CAISEGRGRDTEAFF | TGTGCCATCAGTGAGGGAAGGGGCAGAGACACTGAAGCTTTCTTT | TRBJ1-1 | few | TRBV10-3 | -
CASSRQTNTGELFF | TGTGCCAGCAGCCGACAGACTAACACCGGGGAGCTGTTTTTT | TRBJ2-2 | - | TRBV3-1/TRBV3-2 | -
CASSLGAVGPQYF | TGCGCCAGCAGCTTGGGGGCGGTGGGGCCCCAGTACTTC | TRBJ2-5 | - | TRBV5-1 | -
CASSVEAGGPNTEAFF | TGTGCCAGCAGCGTAGAGGCAGGGGGCCCGAACACTGAAGCTTTCTTT | TRBJ1-1 | few | TRBV9 | TRBD1
CASSYRDRQETQYF | TGTGCCAGCAGCTACCGGGACAGACAAGAGACCCAGTACTTC | TRBJ2-5 | - | TRBV7-2 | TRBD1
CASRAGGPPDTQYF | TGTGCCAGCAGAGCGGGAGGGCCCCCAGATACGCAGTATTTT | TRBJ2-3 | once | TRBV28 | TRBD2
CASSSSSASGTSDTQYF | TGTGCCAGCAGTTCCTCCTCGGCTAGCGGGACTTCAGATACGCAGTATTTT | TRBJ2-3 | - | TRBV28 | TRBD2
CASNHRGHLYNEQFF | TGTGCCAGCAACCACAGGGGACACCTATACAATGAGCAGTTCTTC | TRBJ2-1 | - | TRBV11-2 | TRBD1
CASSLIRVQYF | TGTGCCAGCAGCTTAATCCGGGTCCAGTACTTC | TRBJ2-5 | - | TRBV7-2 | -
CASSQDGGRDSNQPQHF | TGCGCCAGCAGCCAAGATGGCGGCCGGGATAGCAATCAGCCCCAGCATTTT | TRBJ1-5 | - | TRBV4-1 | -
CSVVQGPGELFF | TGCAGCGTTGTACAGGGCCCCGGGGAGCTGTTTTTT | TRBJ2-2 | - | TRBV29-1 | -
CASSQGTGLDTQYF | TGTGCCAGCAGCCAGGGGACAGGGCTGGATACGCAGTATTTT | TRBJ2-3 | - | TRBV3-1/TRBV3-2 | TRBD1
CASIRFASPLHF | TGTGCCAGCATACGGTTCGCTTCACCCCTCCACTTT | TRBJ1-6 | - | TRBV3-1/TRBV3-2 | -
CASSPRTDHYEQYF | TGCGCCAGCAGCCCCCGGACAGACCACTACGAGCAGTACTTC | TRBJ2-7 | - | TRBV5-1 | -
CASSSIGTSDEQYF | TGCGCCAGCAGCAGTATCGGGACTAGTGACGAGCAGTACTTC | TRBJ2-7 | - | TRBV5-1 | TRBD2
CSVEDRLGNNEQFF | TGCAGCGTCGAGGACCGACTAGGGAACAATGAGCAGTTCTTC | TRBJ2-1 | - | TRBV29-1 | -
CASKRGWGTDTQYF | TGTGCCAGCAAGCGGGGGTGGGGCACAGATACGCAGTATTTT | TRBJ2-3 | - | TRBV19 | TRBD2
CASSSLGTGSYEQYF | TGCGCCAGCAGCTCACTAGGGACAGGCTCCTACGAGCAGTACTTC | TRBJ2-7 | - | TRBV5-1 | TRBD1
CASSMAGGSYNEQFF | TGCGCCAGCAGCATGGCAGGGGGCTCCTACAATGAGCAGTTCTTC | TRBJ2-1 | - | TRBV5-1 | TRBD1
CAWSVLLSYGYTF | TGTGCCTGGAGTGTCCTCCTCTCTTATGGCTACACCTTC | TRBJ1-2 | - | TRBV30 | -
CASSSPGLGADTQYF | TGTGCCAGCAGCTCCCCTGGACTAGGTGCAGATACGCAGTATTTT | TRBJ2-3 | - | TRBV7-9 | TRBD2
CATSGAGRLNNEQFF | TGTGCCACCAGTGGGGCAGGGCGGTTGAACAATGAGCAGTTCTTC | TRBJ2-1 | - | TRBV24-1 | -
CASSQGRAYEQYF | TGTGCCAGCAGCCAGGGTCGTGCGTACGAGCAGTACTTC | TRBJ2-7 | - | TRBV7-9 | -
CASSFGLTLSGNTIYF | TGTGCCAGCAGTTTCGGACTTACTTTGTCCGGAAACACCATATATTTT | TRBJ1-3 | - | TRBV28 | -
CATSRRGAGGYNEQFF | TGTGCCACCAGCAGGCGGGGAGCGGGGGGCTACAATGAGCAGTTCTTC | TRBJ2-1 | - | TRBV15 | TRBD2
CASNPGQPSGNTIYF | TGTGCCAGCAACCCTGGACAGCCCTCTGGAAACACCATATATTTT | TRBJ1-3 | - | TRBV19 | -
CASSLMPAISGGEAFF | TGTGCCAGCAGTTTAATGCCCGCGATCTCCGGGGGTGAAGCTTTCTTT | TRBJ1-1 | - | TRBV28 | -
CASREGSGKTYNEQFF | TGTGCCAGCAGGGAGGGATCCGGGAAGACATACAATGAGCAGTTCTTC | TRBJ2-1 | - | TRBV7-3 | -
CASSERTSDQETQYF | TGTGCCAGCAGCGAGCGTACTAGCGACCAAGAGACCCAGTACTTC | TRBJ2-5 | - | TRBV11-3 | TRBD2